This TCR beta chain was documented in a study of Ad26.COV2.S vaccination and SARS-CoV-2 variants. The assay was immunoSEQ multiplex PCR, and TCRdb's table has in-frame clones only and misses some. The table records some 290,000 clones, more than 70% of them present only once. CDR1 and CDR2 (germline): SGHDT, YYEEEE. Trimming shortened V by 1 base and J by 4 bases, and 14 bases separated the two germline ends. The CDR3 runs 15 residues. About this clone: Its antigen is not identified.

Study-level results: Analyses that measured TCR breadth and depth may have underestimated total T cell responses. Breadth of non-spike TCRs did not differ between vaccinees and placebo recipients.

Treatment of the sample: about 20 received Ad26.COV2.S at low or high dose, single or two shots; 5 received placebo; per-sample allocation not given. The study sampled participants on day 63 after the first vaccine or placebo injection. Whoever gave the sample was an adult aged 18-55 years in Boston. The material sequenced was peripheral blood, taken in a trial of Ad26.COV2.S vaccine versus placebo. The TCR comes from a person aged 18-60 years who received the Ad26.COV2.S COVID-19 vaccine or a placebo. The chain employs TRBV5-6 and TRBJ1-2; weak D call: TRBD1 (5 bases). The CDR3 reads CASSLRAGSAYGYTF. CDR3 coding DNA: TGTGCCAGCAGCTTGAGGGCAGGGTCTGCCTATGGCTACACCTTC.